One sample yielded the 19 T cell receptor beta chains listed below, sequenced in a study of Graves' ophthalmopathy and Graves' hyperthyroidism. Transcripts of RNA were the source for amplifying TCR beta CDR3 regions. The first round was an RT-PCR with HTBI primers, and the second round was a multiplex PCR. Using its own MiXCR run on the multiplex PCR reads, TCRdb lists one record per CDR3 protein. The sample consists of around 40,000 distinct CDR3 sequences, about 50% of them appearing once. Sequences were obtained from peripheral blood. These receptors came from an adult man with Graves' ophthalmopathy.

The V gene is TRBV20-1, the J gene TRBJ2-5, with 9 bases identical to TRBD1. Trimming took 5 bases from V and 6 from J; bases not matched to a gene: 13. Germline V gene sequence: CDR1 DFQATT, CDR2 SNEGSKA (reference sequence). The CDR3 has 15 residues. The CDR3 sequence: CSAEAPNRGQKTQYF. In DNA, the CDR3 is TGCAGTGCTGAAGCCCCTAACAGGGGGCAGAAGACCCAGTACTTC.

In this sample, this clonotype turned up once. As DNA, the CDR3 is TGTGCCAGCAGTCGATGGGGGGTGAACACTGAAGCTTTCTTT. Its translation is CASSRWGVNTEAFF. V gene TRBV5-4 combines with J gene TRBJ1-1; tentative D call: TRBD1 (5 bases). Per the germline V gene, CDR1 is SGHNT and CDR2 is YYREEE (reference sequence). This CDR3 is built from 14 residues. V lost 5 bases and J 0 bases, leaving 11 bases between the germline ends.

This clonotype was counted ten times or more. The chain carries TRBV12-3 or TRBV12-4 and TRBJ2-3; D may be TRBD1 (5 bases). The CDR3 is 15 amino acids. The V gene lost 6 bases and the J gene lost 4 bases, with 17 bases spanning the gap. This chain's CDR3 is CASSDSGLGADTQYF. As DNA, the CDR3 is TGTGCCAGCAGCGACTCAGGGCTGGGCGCAGATACGCAGTATTTT.

V is TRBV29-1 and J is TRBJ1-2, with D unclear. V was cut by 1 base and J by 3 bases, with 12 bases left in between. CDR1 is SQVTM and CDR2 is ANQGSEA in the germline V gene. This CDR3 region has 14 residues. This CDR3 reads CSVEAVNRHYGYTF. CDR3 DNA: TGCAGCGTTGAAGCGGTGAACAGACACTATGGCTACACCTTC.

This rearrangement joins TRBV7-9 to TRBJ2-5; D unclear. Between the trimmed V and J ends, which lost 2 bases and 8 bases, there was a span of 0 bases. Germline CDR1 SEHNR, CDR2 FQNEAQ (reference sequence). This CDR3 is built from 9 residues. The CDR3 DNA is TGTGCCAGCAGCTTAACCCAGTACTTC. It codes for CASSLTQYF. The complete variable domain, with remaining parts taken from reference TRBV7-9 and TRBJ2-5, reads DTGVSQNPRHKITKRGQNVTFRCDPISEHNRLYWYRQTLGQGPEFLTYFQNEAQLEKSRLLSDRFSAERPKGSFSTLEIQRTEQGDSAMYLCASSLTQYFGPGTRLLVL.

The rearrangement joins TRBV11-2 to TRBJ2-7; no clear D gene. Trimming removed 4 bases from V and 0 bases from J, with 10 bases in between. CDR3 size: 14 residues. Germline CDR1 reads SGHAT; CDR2 reads FQNNGV. The CDR3 protein is CASSSLVGSYEQYV. The CDR3 bases are TGTGCCAGCAGCTCCTTGGTAGGCTCCTACGAGCAGTACGTC.

The sample holds one count of this clonotype. The genes are TRBV14 and TRBJ1-5, with D perhaps TRBD1 (5 bases). Trimming stripped 5 bases from V and 0 bases from J, with 8 bases between. The CDR3 has 14 amino acids. Germline V gives CDR1 SGHDN, CDR2 FVKESK. CDR3 nucleotides: TGTGCCAGCAGCGGCGGGACTAGCAATCAGCCCCAGCATTTT. Residues: CASSGGTSNQPQHF.

This clonotype was observed many times. The chain has TRBV6-5 and TRBJ1-1; unclear D gene. There are 13 residues in the CDR3. The germline V gene has CDR1 MNHEY and CDR2 SVGAGI. The V end was cut by 6 bases, the J end by 4 bases, with 12 bases between. CDR3 nucleotide sequence: TGTGCCAGCAGCCGGGCCCAGTTCACTGAAGCTTTCTTT. Its protein product is CASSRAQFTEAFF.

J is TRBJ1-5 and V is TRBV24-1; D remains ambiguous. This CDR3 is built from 14 residues. CDR1 and CDR2 from the germline V gene are KGHDR and SFDVKD. Trimming took off 12 bases at V and 2 bases at J, with 16 bases between the two ends. The CDR3 region has the DNA TGTGCCGCCCTGACCGGGAGGGGCAATCAGCCCCAGCATTTT. Translated, it gives CAALTGRGNQPQHF.

The CDR3 here is CASSEDETGGYGYTF. CDR3 nucleotides: TGTGCCAGCAGTGAAGACGAGACAGGGGGTTATGGCTACACCTTC. V usage is TRBV6-1 and J usage is TRBJ1-2; 9 bases map to TRBD1. There are 15 residues in the CDR3. V lost 1 base and J lost 5; bases outside the gene matches: 5. CDR1 and CDR2 (germline): MNHNS, SASEGT.

In regard to this clonotype: A junction end diverges from the germline sequence, so it may reflect a read error. The chain recombines TRBV7-2 with TRBJ1-1, with 9 bases aligning to TRBD1. Germline assignment: CDR1 SGHTA and CDR2 FQGNSA. The CDR3 is 16 residues long. CDR3 bases: TGTGCCAGCAGCCTATTACCGGGACAGGGCTCAGTTGGAGCCGTCTTT. Residues: CASSLLPGQGSVGAVF.

V usage is TRBV5-6 and J usage is TRBJ2-3; D call uncertain. The CDR3 consists of 13 residues. The germline gives CDR1 SGHDT, CDR2 YYEEEE. The V gene lost 4 bases and the J gene lost 4 bases, with 10 bases spanning the gap. The DNA for the CDR3 is TGTGCCAGCAGCCTATCGGGCCCAGATACGCAGTATTTT. Amino acids: CASSLSGPDTQYF.

This clonotype was counted ten times or more. This rearrangement joins TRBV11-2 to TRBJ2-7; a possible D gene is TRBD1 (7 bases). The CDR3 totals 16 residues. V lost 1 base and J lost 0, with 13 bases in between. Germline CDR1 SGHAT, CDR2 FQNNGV. The CDR3 spells CASSLGRGPSSYEQYF. CDR3 coding DNA: TGTGCCAGCAGCTTAGGGAGGGGGCCCAGCTCCTACGAGCAGTACTTC.

J is TRBJ2-2 and V is TRBV7-2; D is undetermined. The CDR3 has 13 residues. Trimming shortened V by 2 bases and J by 4 bases, and 5 bases separated the two germline ends. Germline CDR1 reads SGHTA; CDR2 reads FQGNSA. The CDR3 nucleotides read TGTGCCAGCAGCTTATCCCCCACCGGGGAGCTGTTTTTT. Its translation: CASSLSPTGELFF. The whole variable domain, remainder taken from reference TRBV7-2 and TRBJ2-2, is GAGVSQSPSNKVTEKGKDVELRCDPISGHTALYWYRQSLGQGLEFLIYFQGNSAPDKSGLPSDRFSAERTGGSVSTLTIQRTQQEDSAVYLCASSLSPTGELFFGEGSRLTVL.

Turning to this clonotype: The junction departs from germline at one end; a sequencing error may be responsible. The chain is built from TRBV5-1 and TRBJ2-6, with 7 bases that match TRBD1. The CDR3 totals 18 residues. Germline V lookup: CDR1 SGHRS, CDR2 YFSETQ. CDR3 DNA: TGCGCCAGCAACTCGGGGACAGTTCATCGACCTGGGGCCAACGTCCTGACCTTC. It specifies CASNSGTVHRPGANVLTF.

V and J are TRBV6-1 and TRBJ2-7; 7 bases are a match to TRBD1. CDR3 size: 13 residues. Germline CDR1 and CDR2: MNHNS and SASEGT. Trimming at V came to 8 bases and at J to 6 bases, leaving 10 bases not matched to a gene. The CDR3 reads CASLDRDSSEQYF. CDR3 DNA sequence: TGTGCCAGCCTAGACAGGGACAGCTCCGAGCAGTACTTC.

This clonotype was seen ten or more times. The gene calls are TRBV6-5 and TRBJ1-6, with a tentative D call TRBD1 (5 bases). The CDR3 sequence is 14 residues long. Between the trimmed V and J ends, which lost 2 bases and 4 bases, there was a span of 6 bases. In germline, CDR1 is MNHEY, CDR2 SVGAGI. For the CDR3, the DNA is TGTGCCAGCAGTTACGGACAATATAATTCACCCCTCCACTTT. Its protein is CASSYGQYNSPLHF.

At least ten counts were recorded for this clonotype. V and J are TRBV30 and TRBJ2-7, with D possibly being TRBD2 (5 bases). This CDR3 comprises 14 residues. Germline V gene sequence: CDR1 GTSNPN, CDR2 SVGIG (reference sequence). The V end lost 3 bases, the J end lost 3 bases, and 15 bases lay between the germline ends. The CDR3 sequence is CAWRNSGALYEQYF. CDR3 in DNA: TGTGCCTGGAGAAACAGCGGAGCCCTCTACGAGCAGTACTTC. Supplemented by reference TRBV30 and TRBJ2-7, the full variable domain reads SQTIHQWPATLVQPVGSPLSLECTVEGTSNPNLYWYRQAAGRGLQLLFYSVGIGQISSEVPQNLSASRPQDRQFILSSKKLLLSDSGFYLCAWRNSGALYEQYFGPGTRLTVT.

By frequency in the sample, this clonotype is medium-sized. The chain uses TRBV7-8 and TRBJ2-7, with D possibly TRBD1 on 6 matching bases. Germline-derived CDR1 and CDR2 are SGHVS and FQNEAQ. Between the trimmed V and J ends, which lost 1 base and 9 bases, there was a span of 19 bases. The CDR3 spans 15 residues. The CDR3 region has the DNA TGTGCCAGCAGCTTAGAGGCAGGGACAACCCCCGGGCAGTACTTC. Translated, it gives CASSLEAGTTPGQYF.